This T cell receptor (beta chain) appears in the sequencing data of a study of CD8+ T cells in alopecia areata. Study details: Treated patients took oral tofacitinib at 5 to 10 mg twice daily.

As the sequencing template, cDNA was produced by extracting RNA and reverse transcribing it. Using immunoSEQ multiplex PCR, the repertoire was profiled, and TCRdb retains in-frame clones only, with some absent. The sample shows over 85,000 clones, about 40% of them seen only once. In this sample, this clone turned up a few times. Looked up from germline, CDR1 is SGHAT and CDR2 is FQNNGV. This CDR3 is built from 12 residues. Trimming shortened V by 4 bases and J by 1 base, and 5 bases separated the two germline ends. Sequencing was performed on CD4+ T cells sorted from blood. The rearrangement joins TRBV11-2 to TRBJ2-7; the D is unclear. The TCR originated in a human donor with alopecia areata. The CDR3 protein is CASSSISYEQYF. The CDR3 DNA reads TGTGCCAGCAGCTCCATTTCCTACGAGCAGTACTTC.